The source of this TCR beta chain is a study of shared clonotypes between healthy human individuals. Germline CDR1 SEHNR, CDR2 FQNEAQ (reference sequence). This CDR3 is built from 16 residues. V shed 3 bases and J shed 7 bases, with 21 bases lying between them. Clones were read by immunoSEQ multiplex PCR, and TCRdb kept only the in-frame ones, dropping some. The top ten clones hold 0.3% to 0.35% of a sample with about 580,000 clones, 95% to 98% of them seen once. Terminally differentiated effector memory CD45RA+ cells were excluded by CCR7 positive selection of CD45RO-negative cells. This chain connects TRBV7-9 to TRBJ1-1; no reliable D call. The TCR originated in a man aged 30 to 45 in good health. The material sequenced was naive CD8+ T cells sorted from blood. In DNA form, the CDR3 reads TGTGCCAGCAGCTTTCTTTCGCGACCCAAAGGCCATGAAGCTTTCTTT. It specifies CASSFLSRPKGHEAFF.